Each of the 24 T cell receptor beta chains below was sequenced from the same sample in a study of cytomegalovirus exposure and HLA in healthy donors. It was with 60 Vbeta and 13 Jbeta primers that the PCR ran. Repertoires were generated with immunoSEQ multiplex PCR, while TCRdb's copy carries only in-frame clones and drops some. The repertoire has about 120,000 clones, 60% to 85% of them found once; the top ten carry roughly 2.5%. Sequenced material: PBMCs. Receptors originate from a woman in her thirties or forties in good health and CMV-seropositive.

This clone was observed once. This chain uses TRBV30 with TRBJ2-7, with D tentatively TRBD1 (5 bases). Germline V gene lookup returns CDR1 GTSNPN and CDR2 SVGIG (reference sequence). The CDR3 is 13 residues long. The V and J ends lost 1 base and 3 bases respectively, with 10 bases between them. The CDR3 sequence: CAWSGGLHYEQYF. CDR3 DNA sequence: TGTGCCTGGAGTGGGGGCCTTCACTACGAGCAGTACTTC.

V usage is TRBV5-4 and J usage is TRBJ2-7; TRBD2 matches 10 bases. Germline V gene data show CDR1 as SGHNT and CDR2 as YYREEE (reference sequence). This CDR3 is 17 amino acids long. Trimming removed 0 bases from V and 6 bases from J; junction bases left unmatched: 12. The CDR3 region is CASSLAWTSGAPSEQYF. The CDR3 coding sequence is TGTGCCAGCAGCTTGGCCTGGACTAGCGGAGCCCCATCCGAGCAGTACTTC.

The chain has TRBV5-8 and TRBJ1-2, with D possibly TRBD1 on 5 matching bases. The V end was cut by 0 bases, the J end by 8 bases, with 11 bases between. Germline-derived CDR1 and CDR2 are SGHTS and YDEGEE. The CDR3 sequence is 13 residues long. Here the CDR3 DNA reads TGTGCCAGCAGCTTGGTCAGGGCGGGAGGCTACACCTTC. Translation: CASSLVRAGGYTF.

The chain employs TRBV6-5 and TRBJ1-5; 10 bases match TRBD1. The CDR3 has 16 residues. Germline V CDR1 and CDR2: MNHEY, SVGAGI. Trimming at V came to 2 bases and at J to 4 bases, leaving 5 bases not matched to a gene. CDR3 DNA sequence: TGTGCCAGCAGTTACCGACAGGGGGCTGGGAATCAGCCCCAGCATTTT. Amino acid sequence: CASSYRQGAGNQPQHF.

CDR3 in DNA: TGTGCCAGCAGCGCGTCCGGGACTGTCCCGTACTTC. This encodes CASSASGTVPYF. The gene calls are TRBV7-2 and TRBJ2-4; a possible D gene is TRBD2 (6 bases). V was trimmed by 5 bases and J by 15 bases, leaving 17 bases between them. Germline lookup yields CDR1 SGHTA and CDR2 FQGNSA. This CDR3 is built from 12 residues.

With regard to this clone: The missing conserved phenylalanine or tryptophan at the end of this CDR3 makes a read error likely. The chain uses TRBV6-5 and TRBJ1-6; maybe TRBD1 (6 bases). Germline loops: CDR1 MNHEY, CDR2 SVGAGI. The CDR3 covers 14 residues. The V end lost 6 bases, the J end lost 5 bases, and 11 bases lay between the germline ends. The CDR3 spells CASREGGDNSPLHV. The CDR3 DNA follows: TGTGCCAGCAGAGAGGGGGGGGATAATTCACCCCTCCACGTT.

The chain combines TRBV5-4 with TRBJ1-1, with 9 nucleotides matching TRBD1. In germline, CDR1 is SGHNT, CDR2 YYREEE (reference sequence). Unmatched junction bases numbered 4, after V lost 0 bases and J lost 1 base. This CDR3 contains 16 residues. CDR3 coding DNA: TGTGCCAGCAGCTTGGATTTGGGACAGGGGAACACTGAAGCTTTCTTT. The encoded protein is CASSLDLGQGNTEAFF.

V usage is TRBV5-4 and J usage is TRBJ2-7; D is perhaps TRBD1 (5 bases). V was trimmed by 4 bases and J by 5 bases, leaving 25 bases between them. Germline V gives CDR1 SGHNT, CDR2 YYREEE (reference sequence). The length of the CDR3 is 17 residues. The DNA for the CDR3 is TGTGCCAGCAGCCTAACAGACAGTGGTGTCCTGGGGCACGAGCAGTACTTC. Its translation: CASSLTDSGVLGHEQYF.

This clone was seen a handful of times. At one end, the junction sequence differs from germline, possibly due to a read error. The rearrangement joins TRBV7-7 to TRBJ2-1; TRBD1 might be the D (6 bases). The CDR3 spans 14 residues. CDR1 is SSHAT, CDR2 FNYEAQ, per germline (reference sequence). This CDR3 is CASSLDPGTNEQFF. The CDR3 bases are TGTGCTAGCAGCTTAGACCCCGGGACAAATGAGCAGTTCTTC. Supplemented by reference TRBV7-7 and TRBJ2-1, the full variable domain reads GAGVSQSPRYKVTKRGQDVTLRCDPISSHATLYWYQQALGQGPEFLTYFNYEAQPDKSGLPSDRFSAERPEGSISTLTIQRTEQRDSAMYRCASSLDPGTNEQFFGPGTRLTVL.

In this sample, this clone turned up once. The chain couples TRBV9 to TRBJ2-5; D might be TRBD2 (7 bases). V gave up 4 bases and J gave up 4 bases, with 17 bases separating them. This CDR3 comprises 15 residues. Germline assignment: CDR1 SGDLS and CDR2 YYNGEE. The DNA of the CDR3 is TGTGCCAGCAGCTGGGAGGGGGGGGGCGGAGAGACCCAGTACTTC. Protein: CASSWEGGGGETQYF.

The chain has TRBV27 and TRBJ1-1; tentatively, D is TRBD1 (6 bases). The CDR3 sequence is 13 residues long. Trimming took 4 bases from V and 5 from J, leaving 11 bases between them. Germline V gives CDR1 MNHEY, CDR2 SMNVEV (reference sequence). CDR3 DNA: TGTGCCAGCAGTTGGAATCAGGGGACTGAAGCTTTCTTT. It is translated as CASSWNQGTEAFF.

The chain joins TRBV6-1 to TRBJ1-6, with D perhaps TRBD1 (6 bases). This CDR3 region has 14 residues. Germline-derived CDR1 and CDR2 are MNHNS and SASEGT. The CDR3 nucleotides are TGTTCCACAACTTTGGGTCAGGGGTTGTTCCACCTCCACTTT. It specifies CSTTLGQGLFHLHF.

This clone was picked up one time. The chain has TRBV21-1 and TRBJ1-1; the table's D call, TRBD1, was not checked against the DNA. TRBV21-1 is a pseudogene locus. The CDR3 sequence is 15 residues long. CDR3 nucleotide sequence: TGTGCCAGCAGCTCGCACAGGGGGACGCACACTGAAGCTTTCTTT. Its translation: CASSSHRGTHTEAFF.

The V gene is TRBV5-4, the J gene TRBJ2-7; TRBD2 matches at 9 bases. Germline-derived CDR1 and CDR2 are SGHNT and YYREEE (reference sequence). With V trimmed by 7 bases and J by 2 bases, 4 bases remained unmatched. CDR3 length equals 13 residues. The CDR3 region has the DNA TGTGCCAGCGCCCTAGCGGGAACCTACGAGCAGTACTTC. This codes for CASALAGTYEQYF. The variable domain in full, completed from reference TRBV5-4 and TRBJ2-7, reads ETGVTQSPTHLIKTRGQQVTLRCSSQSGHNTVSWYQQALGQGPQFIFQYYREEENGRGNFPPRFSGLQFPNYSSELNVNALELDDSALYLCASALAGTYEQYFGPGTRLTVT.

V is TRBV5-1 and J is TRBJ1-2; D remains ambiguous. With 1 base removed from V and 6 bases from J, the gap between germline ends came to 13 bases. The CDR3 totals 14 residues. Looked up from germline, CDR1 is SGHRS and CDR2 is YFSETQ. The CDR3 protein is CASSLWQDSDGYTF. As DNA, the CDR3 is TGCGCCAGCAGCTTGTGGCAGGACTCTGATGGCTACACCTTC. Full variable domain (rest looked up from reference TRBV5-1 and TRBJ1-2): KAGVTQTPRYLIKTRGQQVTLSCSPISGHRSVSWYQQTPGQGLQFLFEYFSETQRNKGNFPGRFSGRQFSNSRSEMNVSTLELGDSALYLCASSLWQDSDGYTFGSGTRLTVV.

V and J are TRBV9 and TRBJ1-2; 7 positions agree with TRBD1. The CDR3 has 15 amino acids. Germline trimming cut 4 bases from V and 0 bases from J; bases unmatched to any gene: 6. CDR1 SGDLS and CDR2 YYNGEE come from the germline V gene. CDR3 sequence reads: CASSFGQAANYGYTF. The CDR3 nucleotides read TGTGCCAGCAGCTTCGGACAGGCAGCTAACTATGGCTACACCTTC.

The CDR3 DNA reads as TGTGCCAGCAGTGCAAGGGGCCTCAATAATTCACCCCTCCACTTT. Its translation is CASSARGLNNSPLHF. The J gene is TRBJ1-6, the V gene TRBV2; a weak D match, TRBD1 (5 bases). V was clipped by 4 bases and J by 5 bases, with 12 bases between them. Germline V lookup: CDR1 SNHLY, CDR2 FYNNEI. The CDR3 covers 15 residues.

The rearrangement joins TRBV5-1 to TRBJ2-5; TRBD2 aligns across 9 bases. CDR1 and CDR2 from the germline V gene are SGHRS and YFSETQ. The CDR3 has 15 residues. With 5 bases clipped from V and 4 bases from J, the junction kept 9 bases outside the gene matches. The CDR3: CASRGLANEGETQYF. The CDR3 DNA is TGCGCCAGCAGAGGACTAGCGAACGAGGGAGAGACCCAGTACTTC.

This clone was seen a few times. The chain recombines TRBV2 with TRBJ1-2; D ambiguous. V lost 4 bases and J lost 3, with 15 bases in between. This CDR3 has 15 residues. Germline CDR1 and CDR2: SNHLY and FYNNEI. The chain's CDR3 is CASSAERRSDYGYTF. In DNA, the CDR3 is TGTGCCAGCAGTGCGGAAAGGAGGTCTGACTATGGCTACACCTTC.

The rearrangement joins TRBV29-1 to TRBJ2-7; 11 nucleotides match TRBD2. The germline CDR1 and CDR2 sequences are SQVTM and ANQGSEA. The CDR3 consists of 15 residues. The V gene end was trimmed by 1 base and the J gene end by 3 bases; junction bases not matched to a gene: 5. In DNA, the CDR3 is TGCAGCGTTGAAGGACTAGCGGGAACCCGCTACGAGCAGTACTTC. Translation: CSVEGLAGTRYEQYF.

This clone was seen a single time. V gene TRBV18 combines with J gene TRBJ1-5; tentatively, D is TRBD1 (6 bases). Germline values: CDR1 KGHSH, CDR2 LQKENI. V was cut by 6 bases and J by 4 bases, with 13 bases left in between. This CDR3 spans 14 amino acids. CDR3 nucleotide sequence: TGTGCCAGCTCCGAGACAGGACCTAATCAGCCCCAGCATTTT. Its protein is CASSETGPNQPQHF.

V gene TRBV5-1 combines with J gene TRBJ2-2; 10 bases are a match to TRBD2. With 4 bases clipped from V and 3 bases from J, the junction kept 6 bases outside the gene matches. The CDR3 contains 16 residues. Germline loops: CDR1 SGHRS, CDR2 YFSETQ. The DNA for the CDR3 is TGCGCCAGCAGCCATTCTAGCGGGAGCGACACCGGGGAGCTGTTTTTT. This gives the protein CASSHSSGSDTGELFF.

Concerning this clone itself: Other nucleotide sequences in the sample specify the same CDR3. CDR3 sequence reads: CASSRQGNTEAFF. For the CDR3, the DNA is TGTGCCAGTAGTAGACAGGGGAACACTGAAGCTTTCTTT. V gene TRBV19 combines with J gene TRBJ1-1, with 7 bases fitting TRBD1. Trimming at V came to 4 bases and at J to 1 base, leaving 0 bases not matched to a gene. Germline CDR1 reads LNHDA; CDR2 reads SQIVND (reference sequence). The CDR3 is made up of 13 amino acids.

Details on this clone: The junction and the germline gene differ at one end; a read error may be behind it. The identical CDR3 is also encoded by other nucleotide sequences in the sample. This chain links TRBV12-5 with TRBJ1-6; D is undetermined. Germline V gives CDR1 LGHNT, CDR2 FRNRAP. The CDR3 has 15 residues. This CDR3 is CASGLGGSAYSPLHF. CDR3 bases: TGTGCTAGTGGTTTGGGAGGATCCGCCTATTCCCCCCTCCACTTT.